A selection of T cell receptor beta chains follows, all from one sample in a study of siplizumab effects on memory and regulatory T cells. Antigens of these TCRs are unknown. This table comes from immunoSEQ multiplex PCR, and its TCRdb copy is limited to in-frame clones, with some not included. The profile shows about 10,000 clones, roughly two fifths of them singletons. Sequenced sample: CFSE-low (dividing) CD8+ T cells sorted from an allogeneic mixed lymphocyte reaction. The receptors derive from a human donor in good health; the cells came from an allogeneic mixed lymphocyte reaction. Both conserved end residues are part of each CDR3. Each record gives: V gene, clone size, D gene, J gene, CDR3 DNA, CDR3 protein. D genes are given only for firm matches. Where a row states a size, it is once, few, many or the class of an expanded clone; other rows omit it.

V: TRBV6-8; size: -; D: -; J: TRBJ2-7; DNA: TGTGCCAGCAGTTACTCGGGGCGGAGCGAGCAGTACTTC; CDR3: CASSYSGRSEQYF
V: TRBV30; size: -; D: -; J: TRBJ1-1; DNA: TGTGCCTGGAGTGTACTAGTGAACACTGAAGCTTTCTTT; CDR3: CAWSVLVNTEAFF
V: TRBV4-1; size: once; D: TRBD1; J: TRBJ2-3; DNA: TGCGCCAGCAGCCACACGGGACAGCAGACCACAGATACGCAGTATTTT; CDR3: CASSHTGQQTTDTQYF
V: TRBV5-6; size: -; D: TRBD2; J: TRBJ2-1; DNA: TGTGCCAGCAGCTCTAACGGGGGGGCCTGGAATGAGCAGTTCTTC; CDR3: CASSSNGGAWNEQFF
V: TRBV25-1; size: -; D: TRBD1; J: TRBJ1-2; DNA: TGTGCCAGCGAGAGACAGGGGGTGGGTGGCTACACCTTC; CDR3: CASERQGVGGYTF
V: TRBV7-7; size: -; D: -; J: TRBJ2-1; DNA: TGTGCCAGCAGCTTAGTAGGACAGAAATACAATGAGCAGTTCTTC; CDR3: CASSLVGQKYNEQFF
V: TRBV9; size: few; D: -; J: TRBJ1-1; DNA: TGTGCCAGCAGCGTAGGCTCAGACACTGAAGCTTTCTTT; CDR3: CASSVGSDTEAFF
V: TRBV29-1; size: -; D: -; J: TRBJ1-1; DNA: TGCAGCGTTGAAGATCCGGGGGTTAACACTGAAGCTTTCTTT; CDR3: CSVEDPGVNTEAFF
V: TRBV5-6; size: medium-sized; D: TRBD1; J: TRBJ2-7; DNA: TGTGCCAGCAGCTTCTCCCTAAACAGGGGGACCTACGAGCAGTACTTC; CDR3: CASSFSLNRGTYEQYF
V: TRBV5-4; size: -; D: TRBD2; J: TRBJ2-7; DNA: TGTGCCAGCAGCTTCACTAGCGGGGATTACGAGCAGTACTTC; CDR3: CASSFTSGDYEQYF
V: TRBV11-3; size: -; D: -; J: TRBJ2-5; DNA: TGTGCCAGCAGCTTAGACGGGGTTGAAGAGACCCAGTACTTC; CDR3: CASSLDGVEETQYF
V: TRBV19; size: -; D: -; J: TRBJ2-1; DNA: TGTGCCAGTAATGGGGGACTTTTGTATGAGCAGTTCTTC; CDR3: CASNGGLLYEQFF
V: TRBV6-1; size: -; D: TRBD1; J: TRBJ1-6; DNA: TGTGCCAGCAGTGAAGGGGGACAGGATTCACCCCTCCACTTT; CDR3: CASSEGGQDSPLHF
V: TRBV30; size: -; D: TRBD1; J: TRBJ1-3; DNA: TGCGCTGGGGGGACAGGGAATTCTGGAAACACCATATATTTT; CDR3: CAGGTGNSGNTIYF
V: TRBV11-2; size: -; D: -; J: TRBJ1-1; DNA: TGTGCCAGCAGCTGGGGGGACACTGAAGCTTTCTTT; CDR3: CASSWGDTEAFF
V: TRBV5-8; size: few; D: TRBD2; J: TRBJ2-7; DNA: TGTGCCAGCAGCTTATTAACTAGCGAGGACGGGCAGTACTTC; CDR3: CASSLLTSEDGQYF
V: TRBV5-6; size: -; D: TRBD1; J: TRBJ2-1; DNA: TGTGCCAGCAGCGTGGACAGGAAACTTTACAATGAGCAGTTCTTC; CDR3: CASSVDRKLYNEQFF
V: TRBV4-3; size: -; D: -; J: TRBJ1-2; DNA: TGCGCCAGCAGCCAAGATACGTGGGCAAGCTATGGCTACACCTTC; CDR3: CASSQDTWASYGYTF
V: TRBV6-5; size: few; D: TRBD2; J: TRBJ2-7; DNA: TGTGCCAGCAGTTATGGTAGCGGGGGTGCCTACGAGCAGTACTTC; CDR3: CASSYGSGGAYEQYF
V: TRBV27; size: -; D: -; J: TRBJ2-5; DNA: TGTGCCAGCAGTCCCGGGACCTGGGGAGAGACCCAGTACTTC; CDR3: CASSPGTWGETQYF
V: TRBV9; size: -; D: TRBD2; J: TRBJ2-1; DNA: TGTGCCAGCAGCGCGCCCGGGGGGGCGAGGAATGAGCAGTTCTTC; CDR3: CASSAPGGARNEQFF
V: TRBV5-6; size: -; D: -; J: TRBJ2-7; DNA: TGTGCCAGCAGCTTGGGTCGATCTACCTACGAGCAGTACTTC; CDR3: CASSLGRSTYEQYF
V: TRBV28; size: once; D: -; J: TRBJ1-4; DNA: TGTGCCAGCAGTTGGGGGGGCGAAAAACTGTTTTTT; CDR3: CASSWGGEKLFF
V: TRBV7-9; size: medium-sized; D: TRBD2; J: TRBJ2-1; DNA: TGTGCCAGCAGCTTAGGAGAGGTACTAGCGGCCTACAATGAGCAGTTCTTC; CDR3: CASSLGEVLAAYNEQFF
V: TRBV5-6; size: -; D: -; J: TRBJ2-2; DNA: TGTGCCAGCAGCTTGGTAGGCAGGACGGTTGGGGAGCTGTTTTTT; CDR3: CASSLVGRTVGELFF
V: TRBV5-8; size: -; D: TRBD1; J: TRBJ1-4; DNA: TGTGCCAGCAGCTTGGGGACAGGGGCCGGTGAAAAACTGTTTTTT; CDR3: CASSLGTGAGEKLFF
V: TRBV7-9; size: -; D: -; J: TRBJ2-7; DNA: TGTGCCAGCAGCTTAGGCCGTCGCGAGCAGTACTTC; CDR3: CASSLGRREQYF
V: TRBV19; size: -; D: -; J: TRBJ2-2; DNA: TGTGCCAGTAGTATTATCGGCAACGGGGAGCTGTTTTTT; CDR3: CASSIIGNGELFF
V: TRBV29-1; size: -; D: -; J: TRBJ1-2; DNA: TGCAGCGTTGAGGGGGGCAGGGTTGGCTACACCTTC; CDR3: CSVEGGRVGYTF
V: TRBV27; size: few; D: TRBD2; J: TRBJ2-7; DNA: TGTGCCAGCAGGCCAGCCGGGGGGGGGACGAACTCCTACGAGCAGTACTTC; CDR3: CASRPAGGGTNSYEQYF
V: TRBV4-1; size: -; D: TRBD2; J: TRBJ2-7; DNA: TGCGCCAGCAGCCAAGATTCCAGGGAGGGCTCCTACGAGCAGTACTTC; CDR3: CASSQDSREGSYEQYF
V: TRBV15; size: medium-sized; D: -; J: TRBJ1-5; DNA: TGTGCCACCAGCAGAGACCGGGATAATCAGCCCCAGCATTTT; CDR3: CATSRDRDNQPQHF
V: TRBV4-1; size: -; D: -; J: TRBJ2-7; DNA: TGCGCCAGCAGCCAAGCCGTTCGGTACGAGCAGTACTTC; CDR3: CASSQAVRYEQYF
V: TRBV19; size: few; D: TRBD1; J: TRBJ1-1; DNA: TGTGCCAGTGGACAGGGGTCCCCTGAAGCTTTCTTT; CDR3: CASGQGSPEAFF
V: TRBV5-1; size: -; D: -; J: TRBJ1-1; DNA: TGTGCCAGCAGCTTGGGACGATCAAACCTTTGGGCTTTCTTT; CDR3: CASSLGRSNLWAFF
V: TRBV14; size: -; D: TRBD1; J: TRBJ1-2; DNA: TGTGCCAGCAGCCCCGACAGGGGTGCCTATGGCTACACCTTC; CDR3: CASSPDRGAYGYTF
V: TRBV2; size: medium-sized; D: TRBD1; J: TRBJ2-7; DNA: TGTGCCAGCAGCGAGGACAGGGGGAACTACGAGCAGTACTTC; CDR3: CASSEDRGNYEQYF
V: TRBV4-2; size: -; D: -; J: TRBJ2-7; DNA: TGTGCCAGCAGCCTTGGGTCGGACTCCTACGAGCAGTACTTC; CDR3: CASSLGSDSYEQYF
V: TRBV15; size: -; D: -; J: TRBJ2-2; DNA: TGTGCCACCAGCAGCGACCCCACCGGGGAGCTGTTTTTT; CDR3: CATSSDPTGELFF
V: TRBV6-5; size: -; D: -; J: TRBJ1-5; DNA: TGTGCCAGCACAGGTGGCAATCAGCCCCAGCATTTT; CDR3: CASTGGNQPQHF
V: TRBV6-5; size: -; D: -; J: TRBJ2-7; DNA: TGTGCCAGCAGTTACTCAGGGGGACACTATTACGAGCAGTACTTC; CDR3: CASSYSGGHYYEQYF
V: TRBV27; size: medium-sized; D: -; J: TRBJ2-2; DNA: TGTGCCAGCAGCCAAAACACCGGGGAGCTGTTTTTT; CDR3: CASSQNTGELFF
V: TRBV4-2; size: -; D: TRBD1; J: TRBJ1-6; DNA: TGTGCCAGCAGCCACCACAGGGGCTCACCCCTCCACTTT; CDR3: CASSHHRGSPLHF
V: TRBV5-5; size: -; D: -; J: TRBJ1-6; DNA: TGTGCCAGCAGCTTGGGACTGGTCTCCTATAATTCACCCCTCCACTTT; CDR3: CASSLGLVSYNSPLHF
V: TRBV6-5; size: few; D: -; J: TRBJ2-1; DNA: TGTGCCAGCAGTCCCACAGAGAACTACTACAATGAGCAGTTCTTC; CDR3: CASSPTENYYNEQFF
V: TRBV29-1; size: -; D: -; J: TRBJ1-2; DNA: TGCAGCCAAAAGCTAGTCCGGCTCTATGGCTACACCTTC; CDR3: CSQKLVRLYGYTF
V: TRBV27; size: -; D: -; J: TRBJ1-2; DNA: TGTGCCAGCAGTCCCAGGGTTAACTATGGCTACACCTTC; CDR3: CASSPRVNYGYTF
V: TRBV19; size: -; D: -; J: TRBJ1-2; DNA: TGTGCCACCTCGGACAGCCCGGCTAACTATGGCTACACCTTC; CDR3: CATSDSPANYGYTF
V: TRBV6-1; size: -; D: -; J: TRBJ2-7; DNA: TGTGCCAGCAGCGGAATGGCCTACGAGCAGTACTTC; CDR3: CASSGMAYEQYF
V: TRBV30; size: -; D: TRBD1; J: TRBJ2-7; DNA: TGTGCCTCCCCGGGACAGGGGACCTACGAGCAGTACTTC; CDR3: CASPGQGTYEQYF
V: TRBV4-1; size: -; D: -; J: TRBJ2-7; DNA: TGCGCCAGCAGCCAAGTTCAAACGGACAACTCCTACGAGCAGTACTTC; CDR3: CASSQVQTDNSYEQYF
V: TRBV7-9; size: few; D: TRBD2; J: TRBJ2-1; DNA: TGTGCCAGCAGCCCCCCGACTAGCGGGGGGGCCGCATACAATGAGCAGTTCTTC; CDR3: CASSPPTSGGAAYNEQFF
V: TRBV9; size: -; D: -; J: TRBJ1-2; DNA: TGTGCCAGCAGCGGATATCCCCACTATGGCTACACCTTC; CDR3: CASSGYPHYGYTF
V: TRBV7-9; size: -; D: -; J: TRBJ2-6; DNA: TGTGCCAGCAGCTTAGGGGGAGTTGGGGCCAACGTCCTGACTTTC; CDR3: CASSLGGVGANVLTF
V: TRBV15; size: -; D: -; J: TRBJ1-1; DNA: TGTGCCACCAGCAGAGATGGGCCGGGCAGGGAAAACACTGAAGCTTTCTTT; CDR3: CATSRDGPGRENTEAFF